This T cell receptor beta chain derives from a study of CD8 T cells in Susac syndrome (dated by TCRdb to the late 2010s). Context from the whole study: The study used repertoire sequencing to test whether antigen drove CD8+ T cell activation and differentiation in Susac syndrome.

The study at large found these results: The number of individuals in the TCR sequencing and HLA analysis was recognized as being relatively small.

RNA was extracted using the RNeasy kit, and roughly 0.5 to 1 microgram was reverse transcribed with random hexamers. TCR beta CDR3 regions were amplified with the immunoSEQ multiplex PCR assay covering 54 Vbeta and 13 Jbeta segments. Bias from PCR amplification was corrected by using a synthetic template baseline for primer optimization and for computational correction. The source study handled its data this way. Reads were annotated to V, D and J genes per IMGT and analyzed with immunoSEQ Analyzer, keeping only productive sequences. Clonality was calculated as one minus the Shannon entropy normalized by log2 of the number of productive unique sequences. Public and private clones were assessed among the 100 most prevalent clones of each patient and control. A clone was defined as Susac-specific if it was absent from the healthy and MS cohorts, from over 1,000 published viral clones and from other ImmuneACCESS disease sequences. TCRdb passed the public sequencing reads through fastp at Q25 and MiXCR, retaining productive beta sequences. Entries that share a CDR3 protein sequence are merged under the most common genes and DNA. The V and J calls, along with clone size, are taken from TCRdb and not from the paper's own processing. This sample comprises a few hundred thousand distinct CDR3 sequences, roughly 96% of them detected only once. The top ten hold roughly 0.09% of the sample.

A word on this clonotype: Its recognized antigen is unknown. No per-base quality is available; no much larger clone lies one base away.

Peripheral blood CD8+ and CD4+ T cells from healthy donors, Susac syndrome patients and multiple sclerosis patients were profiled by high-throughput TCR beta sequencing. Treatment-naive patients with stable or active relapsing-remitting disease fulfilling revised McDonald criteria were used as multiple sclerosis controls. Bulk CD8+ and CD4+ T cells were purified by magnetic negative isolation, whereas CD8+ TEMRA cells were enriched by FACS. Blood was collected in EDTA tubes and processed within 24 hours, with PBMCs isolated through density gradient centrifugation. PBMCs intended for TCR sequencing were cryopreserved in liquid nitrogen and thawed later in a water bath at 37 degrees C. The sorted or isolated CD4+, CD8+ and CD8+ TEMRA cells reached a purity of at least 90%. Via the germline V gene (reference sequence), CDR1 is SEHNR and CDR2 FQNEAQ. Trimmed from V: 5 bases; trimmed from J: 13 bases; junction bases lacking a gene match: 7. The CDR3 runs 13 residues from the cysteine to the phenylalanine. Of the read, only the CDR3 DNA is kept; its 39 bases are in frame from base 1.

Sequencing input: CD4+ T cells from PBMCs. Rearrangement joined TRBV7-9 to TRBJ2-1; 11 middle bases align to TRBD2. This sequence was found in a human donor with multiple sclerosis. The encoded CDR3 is CASSPGTSGLQFF. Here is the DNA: TGTGCCAGCAGCCCCGGGACTAGCGGACTACAGTTCTTC.